Below, one T cell receptor beta chain is given with its context. Generated by immunoSEQ multiplex PCR, the TCRdb table keeps only in-frame clones and is missing some. The sample includes approximately 75,000 clones, about 97% of them seen just once. V lost 6 bases to trimming and J lost 0 bases; unmatched junction nucleotides: 8. CDR3 length equals 16 residues. In germline, CDR1 is SEHNR, CDR2 FQNEAQ (reference sequence). This sample was included in a study of technical replicates of blood from several donors. The rearrangement uses TRBV7-9 and TRBJ1-3, with 7 bases that match TRBD1. The sequenced material came from T cells isolated from PBMCs. The receptor comes from a human donor in good health. The chain's CDR3 is CASSLDRRLSGNTIYF. The CDR3 nucleotides are TGTGCCAGCAGTTTGGACAGGAGACTCTCTGGAAACACCATATATTTT.